This entry lists 4 T cell receptor beta chains sequenced from one sample in a study of CD8+ T cells in alopecia areata. The treatment denotes: oral pan-JAK inhibitor, 5-10 mg twice daily. The sequencing template was cDNA reverse transcribed from extracted RNA. Clones were sequenced by immunoSEQ multiplex PCR, and TCRdb holds only the in-frame ones, with some missing. Altogether some 190,000 clones are present, around 60% being singletons, with the ten largest covering approximately 0.69%. The sequences come from CD4+ T cells sorted from blood, collected at week 4, from a patient treated with tofacitinib. These receptors all stem from a human donor with alopecia areata.

Only one count was recorded for this clone. This rearrangement joins TRBV29-1 to TRBJ2-7, with 8 nucleotides matching TRBD2. The CDR3 consists of 13 residues. Germline V gene lookup returns CDR1 SQVTM and CDR2 ANQGSEA. The V and J ends lost 3 bases and 3 bases, in that order; junction bases with no gene match: 4. CDR3 sequence reads: CSVDTSGSYEQYF. CDR3 DNA: TGCAGCGTTGATACCAGCGGGAGCTACGAGCAGTACTTC.

The chain has TRBV29-1 and TRBJ1-2; possibly TRBD1 for D (5 bases). The V gene's germline CDR1 is SQVTM and CDR2 ANQGSEA. Between the trimmed V and J ends, which lost 1 base and 4 bases, there was a span of 13 bases. CDR3 length equals 14 residues. The CDR3 loop reads CSVEVPGHPYGYTF. The CDR3 DNA sequence: TGCAGCGTTGAAGTCCCAGGACACCCCTATGGCTACACCTTC.

V is TRBV19 and J is TRBJ2-1, with TRBD2 identical over 7 bases. V lost 7 bases and J lost 0; bases outside the gene matches: 3. The CDR3 is 14 residues long. CDR1 LNHDA and CDR2 SQIVND come from the germline V gene (reference sequence). The CDR3 nucleotides read TGTGCCAGTAAGGCGGGGGTCTCCTACAATGAGCAGTTCTTC. Its protein product is CASKAGVSYNEQFF.

The chain links TRBV29-1 to TRBJ2-1; D unclear. Germline CDR1 and CDR2: SQVTM and ANQGSEA. The CDR3 consists of 10 residues. Deletions cut 7 bases from V and 7 bases from J, with 8 bases between. The CDR3 region has the DNA TGCAGCGCCCTAGTGAATGAGCAGTTCTTC. Amino acid sequence: CSALVNEQFF.